This record concerns one TCR beta chain sequence. The data originate from a study of blood T cell repertoires in COVID-19. Overall study context: There were acute and convalescent COVID-19 samples, and they came from the United States, Italy and Spain.

The trim removed 4 bases at V and 4 bases at J, leaving 5 bases unmatched. This CDR3 comprises 15 residues. The germline V gene encodes CDR1 SGHTA and CDR2 FQGNSA. Seattle's cohort entered during active infection and was followed longitudinally. Methods used by the authors: Amplification from reference gene primers served as the basis for estimated nucleated cell counts. TCRdb's copy holds only in-frame clones and misses some; the assay was immunoSEQ multiplex PCR. The V and J calls and clone size are taken from that table; D and trimming were inferred from the DNA. The table shows about 260,000 clones, with almost 90% occurring only once.

The sequence derives from a woman aged 25-40 years with COVID-19, enrolled during active disease. The specimen sequenced was peripheral blood. The J gene is TRBJ2-3, the V gene TRBV7-2, with 10 bases aligning to TRBD2. This chain's CDR3 is CASSSKREGADTQYF. Written as DNA, the CDR3 is TGTGCCAGCAGCTCGAAGCGGGAGGGGGCAGATACGCAGTATTTT.